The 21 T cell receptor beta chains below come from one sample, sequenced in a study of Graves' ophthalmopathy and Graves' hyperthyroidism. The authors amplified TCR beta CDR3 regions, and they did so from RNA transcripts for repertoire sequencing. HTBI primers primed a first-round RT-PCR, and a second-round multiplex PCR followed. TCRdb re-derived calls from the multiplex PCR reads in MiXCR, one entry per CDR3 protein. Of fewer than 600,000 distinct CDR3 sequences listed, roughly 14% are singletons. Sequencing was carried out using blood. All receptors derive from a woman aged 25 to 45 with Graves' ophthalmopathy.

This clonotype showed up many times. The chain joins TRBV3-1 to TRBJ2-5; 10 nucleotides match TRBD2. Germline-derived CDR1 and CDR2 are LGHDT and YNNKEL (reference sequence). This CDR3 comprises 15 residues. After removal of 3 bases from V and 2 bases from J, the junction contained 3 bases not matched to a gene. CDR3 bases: TGTGCCAGCAGCCAGGGACTAGCGCTACAAGAGACCCAGTACTTC. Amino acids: CASSQGLALQETQYF.

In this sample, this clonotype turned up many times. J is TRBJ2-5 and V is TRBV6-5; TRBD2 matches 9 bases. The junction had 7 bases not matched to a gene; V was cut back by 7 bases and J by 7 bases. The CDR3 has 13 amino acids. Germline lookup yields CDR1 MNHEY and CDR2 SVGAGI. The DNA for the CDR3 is TGTGCCAGCACCGGCGGGGGGGTGGGGACCCAGTACTTC. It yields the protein CASTGGGVGTQYF.

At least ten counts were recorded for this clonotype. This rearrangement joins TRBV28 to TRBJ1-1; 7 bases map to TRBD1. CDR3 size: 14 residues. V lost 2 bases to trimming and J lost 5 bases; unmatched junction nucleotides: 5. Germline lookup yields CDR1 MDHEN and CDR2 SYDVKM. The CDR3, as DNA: TGTGCCAGCAGTTTACAGGGGGGAAGGACTGAAGCTTTCTTT. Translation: CASSLQGGRTEAFF. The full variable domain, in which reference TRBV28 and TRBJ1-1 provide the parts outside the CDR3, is DVKVTQSSRYLVKRTGEKVFLECVQDMDHENMFWYRQDPGLGLRLIYFSYDVKMKEKGDIPEGYSVSREKKERFSLILESASTNQTSMYLCASSLQGGRTEAFFGQGTRLTVV.

Written as DNA, the CDR3 is TGTGCCAGCAGTGAAGTCTTGAGAGGGAACGGCTACACCTTC. It codes for CASSEVLRGNGYTF. V usage is TRBV6-1 and J usage is TRBJ1-2; D gene uncertain. Trimming removed 1 base from V and 8 bases from J, with 14 bases in between. Germline CDR1 reads MNHNS; CDR2 reads SASEGT. The CDR3 has 14 residues.

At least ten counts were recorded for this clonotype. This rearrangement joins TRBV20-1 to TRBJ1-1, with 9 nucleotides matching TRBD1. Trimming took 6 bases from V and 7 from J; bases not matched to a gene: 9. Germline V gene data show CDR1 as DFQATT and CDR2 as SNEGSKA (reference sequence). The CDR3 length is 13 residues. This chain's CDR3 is CSAIRDRVYEAFF. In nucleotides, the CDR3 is TGCAGTGCCATCCGGGACAGGGTTTATGAAGCTTTCTTT.

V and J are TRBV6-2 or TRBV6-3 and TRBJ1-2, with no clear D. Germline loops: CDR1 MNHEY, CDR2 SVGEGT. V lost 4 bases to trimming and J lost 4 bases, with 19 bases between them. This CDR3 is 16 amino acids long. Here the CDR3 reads CASSSDGLIISYGYTF. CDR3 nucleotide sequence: TGTGCCAGCAGTTCCGACGGGTTGATCATATCCTATGGCTACACCTTC.

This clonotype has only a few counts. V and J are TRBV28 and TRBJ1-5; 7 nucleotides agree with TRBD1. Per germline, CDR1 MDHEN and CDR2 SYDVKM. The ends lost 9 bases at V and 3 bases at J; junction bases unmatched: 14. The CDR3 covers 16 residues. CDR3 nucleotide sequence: TGTGCCAGTTACAGGGGCGCCCCTCCCTCCAATCAGCCCCAGCATTTT. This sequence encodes CASYRGAPPSNQPQHF.

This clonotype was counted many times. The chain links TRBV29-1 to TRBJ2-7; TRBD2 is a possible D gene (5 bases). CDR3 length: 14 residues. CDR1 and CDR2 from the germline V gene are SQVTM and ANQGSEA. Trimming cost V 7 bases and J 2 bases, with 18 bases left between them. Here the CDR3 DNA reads TGCAGCGCCGACCGCCGAGGGTTTCCCTACGAGCAGTACTTC. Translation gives CSADRRGFPYEQYF.

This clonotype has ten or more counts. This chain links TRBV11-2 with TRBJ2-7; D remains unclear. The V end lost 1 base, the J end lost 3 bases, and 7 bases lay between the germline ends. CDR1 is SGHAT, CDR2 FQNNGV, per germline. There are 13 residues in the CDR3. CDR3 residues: CASSLGYSYEQYF. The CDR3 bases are TGTGCCAGCAGCTTAGGCTACAGCTACGAGCAGTACTTC.

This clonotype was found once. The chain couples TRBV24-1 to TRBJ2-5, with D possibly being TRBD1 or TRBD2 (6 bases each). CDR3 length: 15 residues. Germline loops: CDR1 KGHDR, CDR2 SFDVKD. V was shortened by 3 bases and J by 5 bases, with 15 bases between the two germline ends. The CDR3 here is CATSDPRGQEETQYF. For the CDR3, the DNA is TGTGCCACCAGTGATCCCCGGGGGCAGGAGGAGACCCAGTACTTC.

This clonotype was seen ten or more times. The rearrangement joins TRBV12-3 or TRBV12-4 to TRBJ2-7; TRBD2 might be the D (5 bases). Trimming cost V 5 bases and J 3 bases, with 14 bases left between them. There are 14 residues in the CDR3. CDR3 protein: CASSIFDGDYEQYF. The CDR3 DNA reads TGTGCCAGCAGTATTTTCGACGGGGACTACGAGCAGTACTTC.

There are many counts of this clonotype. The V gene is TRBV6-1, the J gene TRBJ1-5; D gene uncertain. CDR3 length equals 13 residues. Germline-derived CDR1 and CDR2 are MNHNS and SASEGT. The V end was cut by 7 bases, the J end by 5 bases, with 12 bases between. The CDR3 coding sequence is TGTGCCAGCAAGGAAAGTGGGGATCAGCCCCAGCATTTT. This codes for CASKESGDQPQHF.

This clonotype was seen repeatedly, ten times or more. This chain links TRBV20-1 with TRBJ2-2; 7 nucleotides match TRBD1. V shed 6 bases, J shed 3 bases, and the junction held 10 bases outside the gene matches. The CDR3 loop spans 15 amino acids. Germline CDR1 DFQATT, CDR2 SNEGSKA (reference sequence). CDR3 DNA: TGCAGTGCACCTACGACAGGGACAGACACCGGGGAGCTGTTTTTT. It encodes CSAPTTGTDTGELFF.

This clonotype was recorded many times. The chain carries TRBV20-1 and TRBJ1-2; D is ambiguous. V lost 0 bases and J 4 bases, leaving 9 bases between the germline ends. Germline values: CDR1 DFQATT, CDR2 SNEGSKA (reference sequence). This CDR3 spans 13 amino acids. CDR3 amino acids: CSARESPIYGYTF. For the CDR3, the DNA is TGCAGTGCTAGAGAGTCCCCAATCTATGGCTACACCTTC.

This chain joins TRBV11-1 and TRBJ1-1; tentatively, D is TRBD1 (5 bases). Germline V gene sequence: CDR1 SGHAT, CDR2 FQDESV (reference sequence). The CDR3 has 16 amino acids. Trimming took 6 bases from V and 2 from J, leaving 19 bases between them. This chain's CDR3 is CASRSGVRERNTEAFF. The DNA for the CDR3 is TGTGCCAGCAGGAGTGGGGTCAGGGAGCGAAACACTGAAGCTTTCTTT.

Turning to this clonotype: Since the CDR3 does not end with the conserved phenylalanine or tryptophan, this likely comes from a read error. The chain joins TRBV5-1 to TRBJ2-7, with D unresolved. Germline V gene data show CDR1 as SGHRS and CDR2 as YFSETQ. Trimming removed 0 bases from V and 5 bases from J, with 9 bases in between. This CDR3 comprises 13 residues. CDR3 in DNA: TGCGCCAGCAGCTTGGTAAGCATGAACGAGCAGTACCTC. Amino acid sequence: CASSLVSMNEQYL.

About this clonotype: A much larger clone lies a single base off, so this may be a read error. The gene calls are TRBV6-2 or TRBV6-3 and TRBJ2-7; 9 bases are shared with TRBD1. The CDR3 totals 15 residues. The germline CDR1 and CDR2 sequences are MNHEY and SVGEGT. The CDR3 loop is CASSPGDRVSHERYF. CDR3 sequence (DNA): TGTGCCAGCAGCCCTGGGGACAGGGTTTCCCACGAGCGGTACTTC.

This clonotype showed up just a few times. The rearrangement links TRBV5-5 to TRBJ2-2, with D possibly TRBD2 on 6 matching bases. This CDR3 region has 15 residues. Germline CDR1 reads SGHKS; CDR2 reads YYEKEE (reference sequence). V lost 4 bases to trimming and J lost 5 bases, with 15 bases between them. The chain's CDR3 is CASSAEEGLTGELFF. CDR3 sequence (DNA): TGTGCCAGCAGCGCTGAGGAGGGCCTAACCGGGGAGCTGTTTTTT.

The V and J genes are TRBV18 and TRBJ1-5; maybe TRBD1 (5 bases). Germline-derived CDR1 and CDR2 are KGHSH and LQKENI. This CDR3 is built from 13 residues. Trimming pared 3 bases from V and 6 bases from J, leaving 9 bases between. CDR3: CASSPGVSQPQHF. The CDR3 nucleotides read TGTGCCAGCTCACCGGGGGTAAGTCAGCCCCAGCATTTT.

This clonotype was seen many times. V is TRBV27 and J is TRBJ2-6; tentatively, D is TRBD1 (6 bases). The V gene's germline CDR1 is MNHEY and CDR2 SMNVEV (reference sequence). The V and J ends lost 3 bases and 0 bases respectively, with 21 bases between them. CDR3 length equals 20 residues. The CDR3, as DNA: TGTGCCAGCAGTTTGTCCAGGGGCGCCCGACTCTCCTCTGGGGCCAACGTCCTGACTTTC. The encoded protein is CASSLSRGARLSSGANVLTF.

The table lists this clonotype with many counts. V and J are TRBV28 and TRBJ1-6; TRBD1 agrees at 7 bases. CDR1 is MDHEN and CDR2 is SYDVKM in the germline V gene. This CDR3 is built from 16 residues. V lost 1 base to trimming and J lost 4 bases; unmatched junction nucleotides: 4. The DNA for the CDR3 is TGTGCCAGCAGTTTATTGAGGGGACAGTATAATTCACCCCTCCACTTT. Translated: CASSLLRGQYNSPLHF.